The next 31 T cell receptor beta chains were all read from a single sample in a study of blood T cell repertoires in COVID-19. Profiled with immunoSEQ multiplex PCR; TCRdb holds only in-frame clones, not every one. The sample yields around 81,000 clones, about 90% seen once. The sample consisted of peripheral blood. The receptors originated from an elderly woman with acute or convalescent COVID-19.

The chain couples TRBV6-5 to TRBJ2-7; tentatively, D is TRBD2 (6 bases). CDR3 length equals 15 residues. CDR1 is MNHEY and CDR2 is SVGAGI in the germline V gene. V shed 5 bases and J shed 4 bases, with 18 bases lying between them. The CDR3 bases are TGTGCCAGCAGTCTAACAGCTTCGGGAGAGTACGAGCAGTACTTC. Its protein is CASSLTASGEYEQYF.

The V gene is TRBV6-5, the J gene TRBJ1-6; D remains unclear. V was cut by 6 bases and J by 10 bases, with 16 bases left in between. There are 14 residues in the CDR3. Germline CDR1 is MNHEY and CDR2 is SVGAGI. CDR3 DNA sequence: TGTGCCAGCAGCCCCAATTCGGTCGTCTCACCCCTCCACTTT. Residues: CASSPNSVVSPLHF.

V is TRBV19 and J is TRBJ2-2, with 8 bases fitting TRBD1. The CDR3 covers 14 residues. J was trimmed by 5 bases and V by 8 bases; bases with no gene match: 7. CDR1 and CDR2 (germline): LNHDA, SQIVND (reference sequence). CDR3 residues: CASRFDRGTGELFF. CDR3 DNA sequence: TGTGCCAGTCGTTTTGACAGGGGAACCGGGGAGCTGTTTTTT.

The rearrangement links TRBV30 to TRBJ1-4; D may be TRBD1 (6 bases). CDR1 GTSNPN and CDR2 SVGIG come from the germline V gene (reference sequence). The length of the CDR3 is 14 residues. V was clipped by 2 bases and J by 6 bases, with 13 bases between them. CDR3 sequence (DNA): TGTGCCTGGAGTACAGGGATTGGGGATGAAAAACTGTTTTTT. Translating it yields CAWSTGIGDEKLFF.

The chain recombines TRBV14 with TRBJ1-6; a possible D gene is TRBD1 (5 bases). The CDR3 spans 14 residues. V gave up 2 bases and J gave up 11 bases, with 13 bases separating them. Germline loops: CDR1 SGHDN, CDR2 FVKESK. The CDR3 loop reads CASSQPKKGPPLHF. The CDR3 region has the DNA TGTGCCAGCAGCCAACCTAAGAAGGGGCCACCCCTCCACTTT.

This rearrangement joins TRBV4-2 to TRBJ1-2; D call uncertain. The CDR3 has 14 residues. V was shortened by 2 bases and J by 8 bases, with 15 bases between the two germline ends. The germline V gene encodes CDR1 LGHNA and CDR2 YNFKEQ. The CDR3 bases are TGTGCCAGCAGCCAAACGAGTCGGAGTTGGGGCTACACCTTC. This encodes CASSQTSRSWGYTF.

J is TRBJ1-2 and V is TRBV5-4; D unresolved. Trimming pared 2 bases from V and 2 bases from J, leaving 16 bases between. CDR1 is SGHNT and CDR2 is YYREEE in the germline V gene (reference sequence). The CDR3 consists of 16 residues. As DNA, the CDR3 is TGTGCCAGCAGCTTCTTTAGTCGGAGAACCAACTATGGCTACACCTTC. Residues: CASSFFSRRTNYGYTF.

The gene calls are TRBV28 and TRBJ2-7, with D possibly matching TRBD1 (5 bases). The CDR3 extends over 15 amino acids. The germline CDR1 and CDR2 sequences are MDHEN and SYDVKM. V was cut by 4 bases and J by 4 bases, with 17 bases left in between. The CDR3, as DNA: TGTGCCAGCAGTTCCCATAATGGGGCTGGATACGAGCAGTACTTC. Translating it yields CASSSHNGAGYEQYF.

The J gene is TRBJ2-5, the V gene TRBV3-1 (or the pseudogene TRBV3-2); 8 bases map to TRBD2. Germline CDR1 LGHDT, CDR2 YNNKEL (reference sequence). J lost 2 bases, V lost 6 bases, and 5 bases had no gene match. The CDR3 totals 14 residues. This chain's CDR3 is CASSLAGRQETQYF. The DNA for the CDR3 is TGTGCCAGCAGTCTAGCGGGCCGACAAGAGACCCAGTACTTC.

The V and J genes are TRBV5-8 and TRBJ2-5, with 10 nucleotides matching TRBD2. V lost 4 bases and J lost 0; bases outside the gene matches: 6. CDR3 size: 16 residues. Looked up from germline, CDR1 is SGHTS and CDR2 is YDEGEE. CDR3 protein: CASSRGLAPYQETQYF. CDR3 nucleotide sequence: TGTGCCAGCAGCCGGGGACTAGCGCCCTACCAAGAGACCCAGTACTTC.

V usage is TRBV19 and J usage is TRBJ1-1, with D unresolved. From germline, CDR1 is LNHDA and CDR2 SQIVND (reference sequence). The CDR3 extends over 14 amino acids. Trimming took 3 bases from V and 1 from J, leaving 9 bases between them. The CDR3 bases are TGTGCCAGTAGTATGGGAGCTACGAACACTGAAGCTTTCTTT. It specifies CASSMGATNTEAFF. Variable domain in full (rest from reference TRBV19 and TRBJ1-1): DGGITQSPKYLFRKEGQNVTLSCEQNLNHDAMYWYRQDPGQGLRLIYYSQIVNDFQKGDIAEGYSVSREKKESFPLTVTSAQKNPTAFYLCASSMGATNTEAFFGQGTRLTVV.

CDR3 sequence (DNA): TGTGCCAGCAGCTCCGGGACAGCAAACACTGAAGCTTTCTTT. This sequence encodes CASSSGTANTEAFF. The V gene is TRBV7-2, the J gene TRBJ1-1; 7 bases are a match to TRBD1. In germline, CDR1 is SGHTA, CDR2 FQGNSA. CDR3 size: 14 residues. Unmatched junction bases numbered 4, after V lost 4 bases and J lost 2 bases.

Here the CDR3 reads CASSLDRAPNEQFF. The CDR3 bases are TGTGCCAGCAGCTTAGATCGAGCGCCGAATGAGCAGTTCTTC. The genes are TRBV11-2 and TRBJ2-1; D remains unclear. The germline V gene has CDR1 SGHAT and CDR2 FQNNGV. Trimming took off 0 bases at V and 7 bases at J, with 10 bases between the two ends. This CDR3 region has 14 residues.

The chain links TRBV5-1 to TRBJ2-1; the match to TRBD1 covers 9 bases. The CDR3 is 15 residues long. The germline V gene encodes CDR1 SGHRS and CDR2 YFSETQ. V lost 4 bases to trimming and J lost 7 bases; unmatched junction nucleotides: 9. The CDR3 loop is CASSLRDRVLNEQFF. CDR3 bases: TGCGCCAGCAGCCTCCGGGACAGGGTCTTGAATGAGCAGTTCTTC.

This chain links TRBV9 with TRBJ2-1; D ambiguous. The CDR3 runs 13 residues. Trimming removed 0 bases from V and 3 bases from J, with 4 bases in between. Germline V gene sequence: CDR1 SGDLS, CDR2 YYNGEE. CDR3 residues: CASSVAYYNEQFF. The CDR3 DNA is TGTGCCAGCAGCGTAGCCTACTACAATGAGCAGTTCTTC.

The CDR3 protein is CASSLNRQETQYF. CDR3 coding DNA: TGTGCCAGCTCACTGAACAGGCAAGAGACCCAGTACTTC. This sequence joins TRBV18 and TRBJ2-5, with D maybe TRBD1 (5 bases). Germline V gives CDR1 KGHSH, CDR2 LQKENI. Trimming removed 4 bases from V and 2 bases from J, with 8 bases in between. The CDR3 is 13 amino acids.

The V gene is TRBV18, the J gene TRBJ2-2; perhaps TRBD2 as D (5 bases). This CDR3 comprises 17 residues. Germline V gene data show CDR1 as KGHSH and CDR2 as LQKENI. Trimming removed 0 bases at V and 5 bases at J, with 16 bases between. Here the CDR3 DNA reads TGTGCCAGCTCACCACCAATAGGCCCGAGAGGGACCGGGGAGCTGTTTTTT. Its protein is CASSPPIGPRGTGELFF.

This clone was seen just once. The rearrangement uses TRBV5-1 and TRBJ2-7; TRBD2 aligns across 8 bases. Per germline, CDR1 SGHRS and CDR2 YFSETQ. The CDR3 totals 15 residues. Unmatched junction bases numbered 8, after V lost 4 bases and J lost 2 bases. The CDR3 spells CASSPGGQGTYEQYF. CDR3 bases: TGCGCCAGCAGCCCGGGAGGGCAGGGCACCTACGAGCAGTACTTC.

V is TRBV3-1 (or the pseudogene TRBV3-2) and J is TRBJ1-3; D is uncertain. The CDR3 extends over 13 amino acids. V was cut by 0 bases and J by 4 bases, with 4 bases left in between. Germline V CDR1 and CDR2: LGHDT, YNNKEL (reference sequence). The CDR3 region has the DNA TGTGCCAGCAGCCAAGATAGAGGAAACACCATATATTTT. The encoded protein is CASSQDRGNTIYF.

The chain employs TRBV6-2 or TRBV6-3 and TRBJ1-6; TRBD1 agrees at 9 bases. CDR3 length: 17 residues. The V segment lost 1 base and the J segment 8 bases; nucleotides outside the gene matches: 9. Germline V lookup: CDR1 MNHEY, CDR2 SVGEGT. CDR3 nucleotides: TGTGCCAGCAGTTACTTCACAGGGGGCGCAGGTTATTCACCCCTCCACTTT. It encodes CASSYFTGGAGYSPLHF.

The chain is built from TRBV5-6 and TRBJ2-1; maybe TRBD2 (7 bases). CDR3 length equals 16 residues. Trimming left V 0 bases short and J 1 base short, with 11 bases between. Germline CDR1 is SGHDT and CDR2 is YYEEEE. CDR3 in amino acids: CASSLDAGASYNEQFF. The CDR3 bases are TGTGCCAGCAGCTTGGATGCGGGGGCATCCTACAATGAGCAGTTCTTC.

The rearrangement links TRBV6-2 or TRBV6-3 to TRBJ1-3; the D is unclear. Trimming shortened V by 2 bases and J by 3 bases, and 17 bases separated the two germline ends. The CDR3 loop spans 17 amino acids. Germline loops: CDR1 MNHEY, CDR2 SVGEGT. The CDR3 here is CASSYPIGEADGNTIYF. The DNA for the CDR3 is TGTGCCAGCAGTTACCCAATCGGGGAGGCGGATGGAAACACCATATATTTT.

The V and J genes are TRBV5-4 and TRBJ2-2, with 7 bases aligning to TRBD1. Germline V gene lookup returns CDR1 SGHNT and CDR2 YYREEE (reference sequence). The CDR3 contains 15 residues. The J segment lost 9 bases and the V segment lost 4 bases, leaving 12 bases of the junction unmatched. Written as DNA, the CDR3 is TGTGCCAGCAGCAAGATTGGGGACAGTCTCCGGGAGCTGTTTTTT. Translation: CASSKIGDSLRELFF. Complete variable domain (other parts from reference TRBV5-4 and TRBJ2-2): ETGVTQSPTHLIKTRGQQVTLRCSSQSGHNTVSWYQQALGQGPQFIFQYYREEENGRGNFPPRFSGLQFPNYSSELNVNALELDDSALYLCASSKIGDSLRELFFGEGSRLTVL.

J is TRBJ1-2 and V is TRBV6-1; no definite D call. The ends were cut back, 2 bases at V and 3 bases at J, with 4 bases in the middle. Germline-derived CDR1 and CDR2 are MNHNS and SASEGT. This CDR3 has 12 residues. This CDR3 is CASSERDYGYTF. CDR3 in DNA: TGTGCCAGCAGTGAAAGAGACTATGGCTACACCTTC.

This clone came up once. The gene calls are TRBV7-2 and TRBJ2-3; the D is unclear. The CDR3 consists of 17 residues. CDR1 and CDR2 from the germline V gene are SGHTA and FQGNSA. Deletions cut 5 bases from V and 0 bases from J, with 18 bases between. CDR3 coding DNA: TGTGCCAGCAGCCCCGCGGCCCAGCCGGCGAGCACAGATACGCAGTATTTT. Amino acids: CASSPAAQPASTDTQYF.

This chain links TRBV7-8 with TRBJ1-1, with 9 positions matching TRBD1. V lost 5 bases, J lost 3 bases, and 1 base stayed unmatched. This CDR3 spans 13 amino acids. The germline gives CDR1 SGHVS, CDR2 FQNEAQ. Here the CDR3 reads CASSRDRDTEAFF. CDR3 DNA sequence: TGTGCCAGCAGCCGGGACAGGGACACTGAAGCTTTCTTT.

V is TRBV19 and J is TRBJ2-7, with TRBD1 matching over 9 bases. The CDR3 length is 16 residues. V lost 4 bases and J lost 0; bases outside the gene matches: 7. The germline V gene encodes CDR1 LNHDA and CDR2 SQIVND (reference sequence). CDR3 loop: CASSRTRDRDSYEQYF. The CDR3 region has the DNA TGTGCCAGTAGTAGAACCCGGGACAGGGACTCCTACGAGCAGTACTTC.

A few counts support this clone. This chain uses TRBV9 with TRBJ2-7, with 8 bases fitting TRBD2. This CDR3 contains 14 residues. The germline CDR1 and CDR2 sequences are SGDLS and YYNGEE. Trimming took 5 bases from V and 3 from J; bases not matched to a gene: 7. The CDR3 reads CASSSGGLGYEQYF. CDR3 DNA: TGTGCCAGCAGTTCGGGGGGGCTGGGCTACGAGCAGTACTTC. Full variable domain (outside the CDR3, taken from reference TRBV9 and TRBJ2-7): DSGVTQTPKHLITATGQRVTLRCSPRSGDLSVYWYQQSLDQGLQFLIQYYNGEERAKGNILERFSAQQFPDLHSELNLSSLELGDSALYFCASSSGGLGYEQYFGPGTRLTVT.

The V call is TRBV6-6, the J call TRBJ1-5, with 7 bases matching TRBD1. Germline values: CDR1 MNHNY, CDR2 SVGAGI (reference sequence). With V trimmed by 5 bases and J by 4 bases, 5 bases remained unmatched. The CDR3 is made up of 14 amino acids. CDR3 sequence: CASSLGQVNQPQHF. CDR3 bases: TGTGCCAGCAGTCTCGGACAGGTTAATCAGCCCCAGCATTTT.

This chain uses TRBV25-1 with TRBJ2-7, with D perhaps TRBD2 (5 bases). Germline loops: CDR1 MGHDK, CDR2 SYGVNS. The CDR3 consists of 13 residues. Trimming cost V 4 bases and J 4 bases, with 11 bases left between them. CDR3 in amino acids: CASSATGLYEQYF. Written as DNA, the CDR3 is TGTGCCAGCAGTGCGACCGGACTGTACGAGCAGTACTTC.

The V gene is TRBV14, the J gene TRBJ1-2, with 11 positions matching TRBD1. The CDR3 is made up of 16 amino acids. Germline CDR1 SGHDN, CDR2 FVKESK. The J segment lost 7 bases and the V segment lost 2 bases, leaving 9 bases of the junction unmatched. The CDR3 sequence: CASSQLHAGTGGGYTF. The CDR3 DNA sequence: TGTGCCAGCAGCCAACTTCACGCCGGGACAGGGGGTGGCTACACCTTC.